The 25 T cell receptor beta chains listed next were all sequenced from one sample in a study of cytomegalovirus exposure and HLA in healthy donors. The PCR used 60 Vbeta and 13 Jbeta primers. Method: immunoSEQ multiplex PCR; TCRdb's copy keeps in-frame clones and lacks some. This repertoire shows 90,000 to 110,000 clones, 81% found once; its top ten account for around 2.2%. The sequenced sample was PBMCs. Receptor source: a woman in her twenties or thirties in good health and CMV-seronegative.

J is TRBJ2-7 and V is TRBV10-1; TRBD2 matches 8 bases. J gave up 4 bases and V 10 bases, and 9 bases lay outside the gene matches. The CDR3 covers 13 residues. The germline CDR1 and CDR2 sequences are WNHNN and SYGVQD (reference sequence). In nucleotides, the CDR3 is TGCGCCAAGGCACTAGCGGACGTTTACGAGCAGTACTTC. This encodes CAKALADVYEQYF.

CDR3 sequence: CASSLERTGIYEQYF. The CDR3 DNA reads TGTGCCAGCAGCTTAGAGAGGACTGGGATCTACGAGCAGTACTTC. V usage is TRBV11-2 and J usage is TRBJ2-7, with D possibly being TRBD2 (5 bases). This CDR3 contains 15 residues. The V and J ends lost 0 bases and 3 bases respectively, with 12 bases between them. Germline V CDR1 and CDR2: SGHAT, FQNNGV.

V gene TRBV27 combines with J gene TRBJ2-7, with TRBD1 matching over 7 bases. This CDR3 contains 13 residues. J was trimmed by 1 base and V by 6 bases; bases with no gene match: 3. CDR1 is MNHEY and CDR2 is SMNVEV in the germline V gene (reference sequence). The CDR3 DNA sequence: TGTGCCAGCAGACAGGGACAGTCCTACGAGCAGTACTTC. It encodes CASRQGQSYEQYF.

CDR3 in DNA: TGTGCCAGCCGAGGGAGAGTGGCGAACTATGGCTACACCTTC. As protein: CASRGRVANYGYTF. The chain recombines TRBV2 with TRBJ1-2; D is ambiguous. V lost 8 bases, J lost 2 bases, and 15 bases lay in between. Germline V gene data show CDR1 as SNHLY and CDR2 as FYNNEI. The CDR3 consists of 14 residues. The full variable domain, with the rest looked up from reference TRBV2 and TRBJ1-2, is EPEVTQTPSHQVTQMGQEVILRCVPISNHLYFYWYRQILGQKVEFLVSFYNNEISEKSEIFDDQFSVERPDGSNFTLKIRSTKLEDSAMYFCASRGRVANYGYTFGSGTRLTVV.

This clone was seen more than once but under ten times. The rearrangement uses TRBV7-7 and TRBJ2-7, with 10 bases lining up with TRBD2. This CDR3 is 18 amino acids long. CDR1 SSHAT and CDR2 FNYEAQ come from the germline V gene (reference sequence). With 1 base clipped from V and 2 bases from J, the junction kept 11 bases outside the gene matches. The CDR3, as DNA: TGTGCCAGCAGCTTAGGATCCGGGACTAGCGCCCCAACCTACGAGCAGTACTTC. Protein product: CASSLGSGTSAPTYEQYF.

This clone has more than one count but fewer than ten. The V gene is TRBV11-2, the J gene TRBJ2-5; 8 nucleotides line up with TRBD2. CDR1 and CDR2 from the germline V gene are SGHAT and FQNNGV. V trimming: 2 bases; J trimming: 4 bases; junction bases outside the gene matches: 9. The CDR3 contains 16 residues. CDR3 loop: CASSLKRPGGGETQYF. The CDR3 coding sequence is TGTGCCAGCAGCTTAAAGAGACCGGGAGGGGGAGAGACCCAGTACTTC.

The chain links TRBV7-9 to TRBJ2-6, with TRBD2 matching 7 bases. The CDR3 length is 18 residues. V shed 5 bases and J 4 bases; nucleotides not matched to a gene: 14. Per the germline V gene, CDR1 is SEHNR and CDR2 is FQNEAQ (reference sequence). CDR3 sequence: CASSRSGAGGEGANVLTF. As DNA, the CDR3 is TGTGCCAGCAGCCGTAGCGGAGCTGGGGGGGAGGGGGCCAACGTCCTGACTTTC.

V is TRBV10-2 and J is TRBJ1-5; 9 nucleotides agree with TRBD1. The CDR3 length is 16 residues. Germline V CDR1 and CDR2: WSHSY, SAAADI. V shed 10 bases, J shed 2 bases, and the junction held 12 bases outside the gene matches. The CDR3 reads CATQPSRQGGNQPQHF. For the CDR3, the DNA is TGCGCCACCCAGCCCTCCCGACAGGGGGGCAATCAGCCCCAGCATTTT.

V and J are TRBV2 and TRBJ2-3, with D hard to call. Germline lookup yields CDR1 SNHLY and CDR2 FYNNEI. V shed 7 bases and J shed 0 bases, with 14 bases lying between them. This CDR3 spans 15 amino acids. The CDR3 sequence: CASKSGPSSTDTQYF. In nucleotides, the CDR3 is TGTGCCAGCAAGTCTGGCCCCTCTAGCACAGATACGCAGTATTTT.

The CDR3 DNA sequence: TGCGCCAGCAGCCAAACCCCTGGGACAGACTATGGCTACACCTTC. Amino acids: CASSQTPGTDYGYTF. The rearrangement uses TRBV4-1 and TRBJ1-2; 7 nucleotides align to TRBD1. The CDR3 runs to 15 residues. CDR1 and CDR2 from the germline V gene are MGHRA and YSYEKL. With 2 bases clipped from V and 3 bases from J, the junction kept 6 bases outside the gene matches.

This clone came up once. The V gene is TRBV18, the J gene TRBJ1-3, with TRBD1 as a possible D gene (5 bases). Per the germline V gene, CDR1 is KGHSH and CDR2 is LQKENI. The V and J ends lost 2 bases and 4 bases respectively, with 15 bases between them. CDR3 length: 16 amino acids. DNA for the CDR3: TGTGCCAGCTCACCATCTATCGGGGGTTCCGGAAACACCATATATTTT. This translates into CASSPSIGGSGNTIYF.

This sequence joins TRBV7-9 and TRBJ1-2; 11 positions agree with TRBD1. V was pared by 3 bases and J by 6 bases, with 9 bases of the junction left unmatched. The CDR3 has 16 residues. Per the germline V gene, CDR1 is SEHNR and CDR2 is FQNEAQ (reference sequence). The DNA for the CDR3 is TGTGCCAGCAGCTTTTCGACGGGACAGGGGGAAGATGGCTACACCTTC. Encoded protein: CASSFSTGQGEDGYTF.

This clone appeared once. The rearrangement links TRBV5-4 to TRBJ2-1, with 10 bases aligning to TRBD2. CDR1 and CDR2 (germline): SGHNT, YYREEE (reference sequence). The CDR3 is 17 residues long. V lost 6 bases and J lost 6; bases outside the gene matches: 15. Here the CDR3 DNA reads TGTGCCAGCACCTCCAGGACTAGCGGCCGAGGACCCAATGAGCAGTTCTTC. Protein: CASTSRTSGRGPNEQFF.

The chain is built from TRBV29-1 and TRBJ2-3; D not resolved. CDR1 is SQVTM and CDR2 is ANQGSEA in the germline V gene. This CDR3 comprises 14 residues. V shed 2 bases and J shed 3 bases, with 12 bases lying between them. CDR3 sequence: CSVENSFGTDTQYF. CDR3 nucleotide sequence: TGCAGCGTTGAAAACAGTTTTGGAACAGATACGCAGTATTTT.

As for this clone: Other nucleotide sequences in the sample specify the same CDR3. The CDR3 nucleotides are TGTGCCAGCAGCAAAGGAATTCGGCGGGAGGGTGACAATGAGCAGTTCTTC. Protein: CASSKGIRREGDNEQFF. The J gene is TRBJ2-1, the V gene TRBV21-1; the table's TRBD2 call for D was not verified on the DNA. TRBV21-1 is a pseudogene locus. This CDR3 has 17 amino acids.

The V and J genes are TRBV28 and TRBJ2-5; possible D gene TRBD1, 6 bases. V was pared by 2 bases and J by 2 bases, with 12 bases between. Germline CDR1 and CDR2: MDHEN and SYDVKM. There are 15 residues in the CDR3. The CDR3 region is CASSLMGASQETQYF. CDR3 sequence (DNA): TGTGCCAGCAGTTTAATGGGGGCTTCTCAAGAGACCCAGTACTTC.

This chain uses TRBV10-3 with TRBJ1-5, with D possibly TRBD1 on 5 matching bases. V dropped 2 bases and J dropped 2 bases, with 7 bases sitting between them. The CDR3 contains 14 residues. Looked up from germline, CDR1 is ENHRY and CDR2 is SYGVKD. The CDR3 loop is CAISEGGGNQPQHF. The CDR3 DNA reads TGTGCCATCAGTGAGGGGGGGGGCAATCAGCCCCAGCATTTT.

This chain links TRBV19 with TRBJ1-1, with 7 bases matching TRBD1. J was trimmed by 5 bases and V by 5 bases; bases with no gene match: 8. This CDR3 is 14 amino acids long. Germline lookup yields CDR1 LNHDA and CDR2 SQIVND (reference sequence). The CDR3 loop is CASSLQGLDTEAFF. The CDR3 coding sequence is TGTGCCAGTAGTTTACAGGGGCTTGATACTGAAGCTTTCTTT.

This sequence joins TRBV19 and TRBJ2-7, with TRBD2 matching over 7 bases. Germline loops: CDR1 LNHDA, CDR2 SQIVND (reference sequence). After removal of 5 bases from V and 6 bases from J, the junction contained 13 bases not matched to a gene. The CDR3 spans 15 residues. In DNA, the CDR3 is TGTGCCAGTAGTCTTGAAAAGCGGGAAGCCGGCGAGCAGTACTTC. Translated: CASSLEKREAGEQYF.

The chain has TRBV27 and TRBJ2-5; D possibly corresponds to TRBD1 (7 bases). The germline V gene encodes CDR1 MNHEY and CDR2 SMNVEV (reference sequence). CDR3 length equals 13 residues. V lost 8 bases and J lost 6, with 16 bases in between. The CDR3 coding sequence is TGTGCCAGCGCAGGGGGGATTCCGAAGACCCAGTACTTC. The encoded protein is CASAGGIPKTQYF.

This chain uses TRBV7-8 with TRBJ2-3, with TRBD1 matching 8 bases. The CDR3 totals 20 residues. With V trimmed by 1 base and J by 4 bases, 19 bases remained unmatched. Germline assignment: CDR1 SGHVS and CDR2 FQNEAQ. Here the CDR3 reads CASSLVWVRGRKELSDTQYF. As DNA, the CDR3 is TGTGCCAGCAGCTTAGTATGGGTCAGGGGGCGCAAAGAACTATCAGATACGCAGTATTTT.

V gene TRBV2 combines with J gene TRBJ2-5; D gene unclear. Trimming removed 8 bases from V and 1 base from J, with 5 bases in between. This CDR3 region has 11 residues. Germline loops: CDR1 SNHLY, CDR2 FYNNEI. CDR3 in amino acids: CASGLQETQYF. As DNA, the CDR3 is TGTGCCAGCGGCCTCCAAGAGACCCAGTACTTC.

V and J are TRBV6-4 and TRBJ2-1; 12 nucleotides align to TRBD2. J lost 7 bases, V lost 6 bases, and 10 bases had no gene match. CDR3 size: 16 residues. Germline assignment: CDR1 MRHNA and CDR2 SNTAGT. Here the CDR3 reads CASRERLAGEMNEQFF. CDR3 sequence (DNA): TGTGCCAGCAGAGAGAGACTAGCGGGAGAAATGAATGAGCAGTTCTTC.

V is TRBV4-2 and J is TRBJ1-1; 7 bases agree with TRBD1. The CDR3 covers 14 residues. V shed 3 bases, J shed 11 bases, and the junction held 12 bases outside the gene matches. The germline V gene has CDR1 LGHNA and CDR2 YNFKEQ. CDR3 residues: CASSQDRREGRAFF. CDR3 DNA: TGTGCCAGCAGCCAGGACAGGAGGGAAGGTAGGGCTTTCTTT.

This clone was seen only once. The V and J genes are TRBV7-2 and TRBJ2-1, with D tentatively TRBD2 (5 bases). The CDR3 covers 17 residues. Germline V CDR1 and CDR2: SGHTA, FQGNSA. With 5 bases removed from V and 6 bases from J, the gap between germline ends came to 23 bases. The CDR3 coding sequence is TGTGCCAGCAGCCGTACACGGGGTAGCACTCTACCCAATGAGCAGTTCTTC. Its translation: CASSRTRGSTLPNEQFF.